These T cell receptor beta chains were read from a single sample in a study of T cells after yellow fever vaccination. TCRdb re-called the 5' RACE reads with MiXCR, one entry per CDR3 protein. The sample records 300,000 or so distinct CDR3 sequences, 8.7% being singletons. This material consisted of CD4+ T cells sorted from PBMCs, taken 5 days after the yellow fever booster vaccination. Receptors were obtained from a man aged 18 to 30 who received the YFV17D yellow fever vaccine. CDR3s include the opening cysteine and the closing phenylalanine or tryptophan. The D gene is left open where the match is weak. Expanded clones get a size class; other rows say once, few or many, or leave the size out.

j_call v_call clone_size d_call cdr3_aa cdr3_nt
TRBJ2-7 TRBV27 NA NA CASRGAGTSYEQYF TGTGCCAGCCGGGGGGCAGGTACCTCCTACGAGCAGTACTTC
TRBJ2-3 TRBV5-1 NA NA CASSLALRSTDTQYF TGCGCCAGCAGCTTGGCCTTGCGGAGCACAGATACGCAGTATTTT
TRBJ1-4 TRBV12-3/TRBV12-4 NA NA CASSFGGTNEKLFF TGTGCCAGCAGTTTTGGTGGAACTAATGAAAAACTGTTTTTT
TRBJ2-5 TRBV15 many TRBD2 CATSRDPGGGGETQYF TGTGCCACCAGCAGAGATCCTGGCGGGGGGGGTGAGACCCAGTACTTC
TRBJ2-2 TRBV27 many NA CASSRLGSNTGELFF TGTGCCAGCAGTCGACTAGGATCGAACACCGGGGAGCTGTTTTTT
TRBJ1-1 TRBV4-2 NA NA CASSQEAYFKNTEAFF TGTGCCAGCAGCCAGGAGGCGTATTTTAAGAACACTGAAGCTTTCTTT
TRBJ2-1 TRBV6-5 few TRBD2 CASSYRSVSRGVPTLDNEQFF TGTGCCAGCAGTTACAGGTCGGTTTCCCGGGGGGTACCCACGTTGGACAATGAGCAGTTCTTC
TRBJ1-1 TRBV20-1 NA TRBD1 CSARQGAANTEAFF TGCAGTGCTCGACAGGGGGCAGCGAACACTGAAGCTTTCTTT
TRBJ1-4 TRBV21-1 NA NA CASSLRRGHEKLFF TGTGCCAGCAGCTTGCGTCGGGGGCATGAAAAACTGTTTTTT
TRBJ1-5 TRBV20-1 NA NA CSASTAERTASNQPQHF TGCAGTGCATCGACCGCAGAACGGACAGCCTCCAATCAGCCCCAGCATTTT
TRBJ2-3 TRBV7-2 few NA CASSLSIGSDTQYF TGTGCCAGCAGCTTATCAATCGGTTCAGATACGCAGTATTTT
TRBJ2-2 TRBV7-3 NA NA CASSFSGPNTGELFF TGTGCCAGCAGCTTTTCGGGACCGAACACCGGGGAGCTGTTTTTT
TRBJ1-4 TRBV20-1 few NA CSANRARGEKLFF TGCAGTGCCAACAGGGCTAGAGGCGAAAAACTGTTTTTT
TRBJ1-1 TRBV5-1 NA NA CASSLSTGLNTEAFF TGCGCCAGCAGCTTGTCCACAGGATTGAACACTGAAGCTTTCTTT
TRBJ1-3 TRBV30 few NA CAWTQRGNTIYF TGTGCCTGGACCCAACGAGGAAACACCATATATTTT
TRBJ1-5 TRBV19 NA NA CASSMGVSQHF TGTGCCAGTAGTATGGGAGTTAGCCAGCATTTT
TRBJ1-2 TRBV7-3 NA NA CASSLTPRDGYTF TGTGCCAGCAGCTTAACCCCAAGGGATGGCTACACCTTC